This T cell receptor beta chain was captured in a study of blood T cells in healthy people across ages. General study points: Naive T cell percentage and TCR beta diversity correlated strongly.

The second PCR ran roughly 6 to 11 cycles with a sample-barcoded 5' primer and J-beta primers. Each TCR beta cDNA got a 12-nucleotide random molecular identifier. TCRdb re-called the 5' RACE reads with MiXCR, one entry per CDR3 protein. The sample shows around 690,000 distinct CDR3 sequences, roughly 50% of them seen only once. The CDR3 runs to 12 residues. CDR1 is SGHKS and CDR2 is YYEKEE in the germline V gene (reference sequence). Donors each provided 8 to 10 milliliters of peripheral blood. The total RNA that was extracted per sample amounted to at least 5.5 micrograms. For this clonotype: Its antigen is undetermined. A junction end diverges from the germline sequence, so it may reflect a read error.

The receptor was derived from a man between 60 and 70 years old in good health. Sequenced material: blood. J is TRBJ2-3 and V is TRBV5-5; D may be TRBD1 (6 bases). The CDR3 DNA reads as TGTGCCAGCAGTCCTAGGACAGATGCGCAGTATTTT. Its translation is CASSPRTDAQYF.